This T cell receptor (beta chain) was sequenced during a study of cytomegalovirus exposure and HLA in healthy donors. About the research overall: Of the donors genotyped, approximately 400 in all, about 80% fell in the Caucasian-associated ancestry cluster. Study outcomes and limitations: Earlier analysis looked at TCR beta V segments, and most were productive about 87% or about 30% of the time. The authors later found HLA-associated TCR beta chains more clonally expanded than equally common others.

With respect to this clone: The target antigen is unknown.

The junction had 4 bases not matched to a gene; V was cut back by 7 bases and J by 4 bases. CDR3 size: 13 residues. Germline loops: CDR1 LNHNV, CDR2 YYDKDF (reference sequence). The study ran its PCR with 60 Vbeta and 13 Jbeta primers. Authors' processing steps: Some 9.9 million shared chains were among around 80 million unique TCR beta chains counted in a later analysis. Generated by immunoSEQ multiplex PCR, the TCRdb table keeps only in-frame clones and is missing some. That table is the source of V, J and clone size, and D and trimming were worked out from the DNA. The table includes roughly 200,000 clones, roughly 79% detected once.

This clonotype originated in a man aged 30 to 45 in good health and CMV-seronegative. Sequenced material: PBMCs. The chain is built from TRBV15 and TRBJ2-1; 7 bases match TRBD1. For the CDR3, the DNA is TGTGCCACCAACAGGGGAGAGTACAATGAGCAGTTCTTC. Residues: CATNRGEYNEQFF.